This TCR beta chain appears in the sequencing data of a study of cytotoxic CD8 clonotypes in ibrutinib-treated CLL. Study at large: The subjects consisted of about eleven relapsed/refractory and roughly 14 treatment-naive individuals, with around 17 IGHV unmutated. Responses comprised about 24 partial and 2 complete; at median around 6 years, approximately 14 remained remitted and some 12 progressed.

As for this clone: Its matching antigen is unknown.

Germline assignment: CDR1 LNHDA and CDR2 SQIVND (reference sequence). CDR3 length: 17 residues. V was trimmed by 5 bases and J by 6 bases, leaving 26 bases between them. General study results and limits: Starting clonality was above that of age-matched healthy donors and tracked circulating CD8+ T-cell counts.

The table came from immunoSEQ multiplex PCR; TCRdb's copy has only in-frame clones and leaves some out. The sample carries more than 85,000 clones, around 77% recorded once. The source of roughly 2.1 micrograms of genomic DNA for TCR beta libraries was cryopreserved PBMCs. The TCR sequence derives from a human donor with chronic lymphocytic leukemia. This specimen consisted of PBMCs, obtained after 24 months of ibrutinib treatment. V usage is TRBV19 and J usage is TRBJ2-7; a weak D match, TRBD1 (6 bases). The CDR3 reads CASSLRTDRPTVSEQYF. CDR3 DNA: TGTGCCAGTAGTCTCCGAACAGACAGGCCTACCGTCAGCGAGCAGTACTTC.